The clone carrying this T cell receptor (beta chain) showed up many times. As yet, its antigen is unknown. This sample is part of a study of molecular identifiers for immune sequencing clone quantification. General observations from the study: Detection of one spiked Jurkat cell's TCR RNA reportedly worked in 1 million or so naive cells. The share of molecules held by clones above 20 RNA copies was over 99% in effector cells and under 1% in naive cells.

This CDR3 has 11 residues. V was cut by 5 bases and J by 4 bases, with 5 bases left in between. Germline assignment: CDR1 SQVTM and CDR2 ANQGSEA. Library preparation followed earlier protocols using designated TCR primers. MiXCR was run by TCRdb on the PCR reads, yielding one entry per CDR3 protein. The sample records about 640,000 distinct CDR3 sequences, about 20% being singletons. This clonotype originated in a human donor in good health. Some libraries in this study had Jurkat cell RNA spiked in. The chain uses TRBV29-1 and TRBJ2-2; D gene ambiguous. The sample was naive CD8+ T cells from blood, with Jurkat cell RNA spiked in. Sample subset: FACS-sorted CD8+CD4-CCR7+CD45RA+ naive T cells. This chain's CDR3 is CSVSGTGELFF. The CDR3 DNA follows: TGCAGCGTTTCGGGCACCGGGGAGCTGTTTTTT.